The T cell receptor beta chain under discussion was sequenced for a study of CD8 T cells in ankylosing spondylitis. The CDR3 has 13 residues. The V end was cut by 3 bases, the J end by 2 bases, with 8 bases between. In germline, CDR1 is SGDLS, CDR2 YYNGEE. This clonotype was seen repeatedly, ten times or more. The antigen is not known. Quantitative 5'-RACE with molecular barcodes generated TCR beta libraries. One entry per CDR3 protein, called by TCRdb with MiXCR from the 5' RACE reads. The sample lists roughly 46,000 distinct CDR3 sequences, 4% occurring once. Study-wide points: What appeared characteristic of ankylosing spondylitis blood was a TCR beta motif of 7 or 8 highly homologous variants. Researchers report that disease-linked clones proved CD8+ and relatively rare in peripheral blood.

Sequencing was performed on blood, either unsorted or a sorted T cell fraction (not recorded which). This TCR came from a female donor with ankylosing spondylitis or in good health (not recorded which). The rearrangement uses TRBV9 and TRBJ1-2, with D perhaps TRBD1 (5 bases). As DNA, the CDR3 is TGTGCCAGCAGCGAGGACACCAACTATGGCTACACCTTC. Protein sequence: CASSEDTNYGYTF.